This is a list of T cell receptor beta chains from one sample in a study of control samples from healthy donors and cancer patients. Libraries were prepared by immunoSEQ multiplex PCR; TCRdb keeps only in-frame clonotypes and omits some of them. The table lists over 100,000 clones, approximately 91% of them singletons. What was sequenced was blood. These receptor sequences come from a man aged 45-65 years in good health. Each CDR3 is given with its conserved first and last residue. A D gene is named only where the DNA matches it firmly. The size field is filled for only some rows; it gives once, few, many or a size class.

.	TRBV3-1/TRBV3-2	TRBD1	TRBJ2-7	CASSRDRTYSYEQYF	TGTGCCAGCAGCCGGGACAGGACCTACTCCTACGAGCAGTACTTC
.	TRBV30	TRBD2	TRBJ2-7	CAWSVLGGEAYEQYF	TGTGCCTGGAGTGTACTGGGAGGGGAGGCTTACGAGCAGTACTTC
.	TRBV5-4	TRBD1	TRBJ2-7	CASSLGTGLYYEQYF	TGTGCCAGCAGCTTGGGGACAGGGCTTTACTACGAGCAGTACTTC
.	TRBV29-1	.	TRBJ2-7	CSVIVEGVVQYF	TGCAGCGTTATTGTGGAAGGGGTAGTACAGTACTTC
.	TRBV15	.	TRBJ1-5	CATSRAKGELGQPQHF	TGTGCCACCAGCAGAGCGAAAGGGGAATTGGGTCAGCCCCAGCATTTT
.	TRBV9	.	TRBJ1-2	CASSIHGELNYGYTF	TGTGCCAGCAGCATCCACGGAGAACTAAACTATGGCTACACCTTC
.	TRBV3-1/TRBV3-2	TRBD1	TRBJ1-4	CASSPTRQGAGEKLFF	TGTGCCAGCAGCCCTACCAGACAGGGGGCAGGTGAAAAACTGTTTTTT
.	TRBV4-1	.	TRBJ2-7	CASSQTGTLYEQYF	TGCGCCAGCAGCCAAACCGGGACACTCTACGAGCAGTACTTC
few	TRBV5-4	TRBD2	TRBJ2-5	CASSLASGGFQETQYF	TGTGCCAGCAGCTTAGCTAGCGGGGGATTCCAAGAGACCCAGTACTTC
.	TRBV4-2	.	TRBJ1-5	CASSQGPSGNQPQHF	TGTGCCAGCAGCCAAGGTCCCAGCGGGAATCAGCCCCAGCATTTT
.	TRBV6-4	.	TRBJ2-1	CASSVGQGYEQFF	TGTGCCAGCAGTGTTGGGCAGGGCTATGAGCAGTTCTTC
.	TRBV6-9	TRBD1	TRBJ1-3	CASSYRTGDSGNTIYF	TGTGCCAGCAGTTACCGCACAGGGGACTCTGGAAACACCATATATTTT
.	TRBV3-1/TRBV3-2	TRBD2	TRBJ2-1	CASSQDRTSGYNEQFF	TGTGCCAGCAGCCAAGATAGGACTAGCGGTTACAATGAGCAGTTCTTC
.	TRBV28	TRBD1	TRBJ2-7	CASSAGQGRPYEQYF	TGTGCCAGCAGCGCCGGACAGGGCCGTCCCTACGAGCAGTACTTC
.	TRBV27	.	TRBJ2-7	CASSPGPVFEQYF	TGTGCCAGCAGTCCCGGCCCGGTGTTCGAGCAGTACTTC
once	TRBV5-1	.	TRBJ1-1	CASSLGQPKNTEAFF	TGCGCCAGCAGCTTGGGGCAGCCGAAGAACACTGAAGCTTTCTTT
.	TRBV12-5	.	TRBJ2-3	CASGLGLQGPDTQYF	TGTGCTAGTGGTTTGGGTTTGCAGGGTCCAGATACGCAGTATTTT
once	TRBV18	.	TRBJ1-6	CASSRKAPGMDNSPLHF	TGTGCCAGCTCACGGAAAGCACCGGGAATGGATAATTCACCCCTCCACTTT
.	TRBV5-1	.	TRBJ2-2	CASSLDRTGELFF	TGCGCCAGCAGCTTGGACAGAACCGGGGAGCTGTTTTTT
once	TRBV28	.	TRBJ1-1	CASRFGGINTEAFF	TGTGCCAGCAGATTTGGGGGAATAAACACTGAAGCTTTCTTT
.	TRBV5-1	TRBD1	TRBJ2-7	CASSLAITGDYEQYF	TGCGCCAGCAGCTTGGCTATCACAGGGGACTACGAGCAGTACTTC
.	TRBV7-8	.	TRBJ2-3	CASSLGPRGDDTQYF	TGTGCCAGCAGCTTAGGACCCCGGGGAGACGATACGCAGTATTTT
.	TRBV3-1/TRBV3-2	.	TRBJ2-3	CASSHSDTQYF	TGTGCCAGCAGCCACTCAGATACGCAGTATTTT
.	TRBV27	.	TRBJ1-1	CASSLSGYTEAFF	TGTGCCAGCAGTTTATCAGGGTACACTGAAGCTTTCTTT
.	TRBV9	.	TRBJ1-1	CASSTGLGTEAFF	TGTGCCAGCAGCACCGGGTTGGGCACTGAAGCTTTCTTT
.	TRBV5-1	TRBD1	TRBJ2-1	CASSPGQGDWDEQFF	TGCGCCAGCAGCCCGGGACAGGGGGATTGGGATGAGCAGTTCTTC
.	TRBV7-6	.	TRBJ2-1	CASSYGRGQHHNEQFF	TGTGCCAGCAGCTATGGCCGGGGACAACACCACAATGAGCAGTTCTTC
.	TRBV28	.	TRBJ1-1	CASSLLNTEAFF	TGTGCCAGCAGTTTGCTGAACACTGAAGCTTTCTTT